This entry is about one TCR beta chain. PCR involved 60 Vbeta and 13 Jbeta primers. Clones were sequenced by immunoSEQ multiplex PCR, and TCRdb holds only the in-frame ones, with some missing. The table has 110,000 to 150,000 clones, approximately 72% seen once. There are 15 residues in the CDR3. From germline, CDR1 is MGHDK and CDR2 SYGVNS. Trimming cost V 0 bases and J 0 bases, with 8 bases left between them. The sample comes from a study of cytomegalovirus exposure and HLA in healthy donors. This clonotype originated in a man between 35 and 55 years old in good health and CMV-seronegative. The chain links TRBV25-1 to TRBJ1-1; D is unresolved. The sample consisted of PBMCs. CDR3: CASSEYSAVNTEAFF. The CDR3 DNA follows: TGTGCCAGCAGTGAATATAGCGCAGTGAACACTGAAGCTTTCTTT. The full variable domain, completed using reference TRBV25-1 and TRBJ1-1, is EADIYQTPRYLVIGTGKKITLECSQTMGHDKMYWYQQDPGMELHLIHYSYGVNSTEKGDLSSESTVSRIRTEHFPLTLESARPSHTSQYLCASSEYSAVNTEAFFGQGTRLTVV.